The subject of this entry is one T cell receptor beta chain. The protocol was immunoSEQ multiplex PCR, while the TCRdb copy is restricted to in-frame clones and leaves out a portion. The profile shows some 30,000 clones, over 70% of them singletons. The sample is drawn from a study of radiotherapy plus CTLA-4 blockade in lung cancer. At the level of the study: The study recorded objective responses in 18% of patients and disease control in around 33%.

Germline assignment: CDR1 MNHNS and CDR2 SASEGT. Deletions cut 6 bases from V and 3 bases from J, with 12 bases between. The CDR3 spans 13 residues. This chain joins TRBV6-1 and TRBJ2-7; D not resolved. This TCR derives from a human donor with non-small cell lung cancer that progressed on radiotherapy plus ipilimumab. The sequences come from peripheral blood, collected from a patient treated with radiotherapy plus ipilimumab. CDR3 amino acids: CASSATLFYEQYF. The CDR3 DNA is TGTGCCAGCAGCGCCACCCTCTTCTACGAGCAGTACTTC.